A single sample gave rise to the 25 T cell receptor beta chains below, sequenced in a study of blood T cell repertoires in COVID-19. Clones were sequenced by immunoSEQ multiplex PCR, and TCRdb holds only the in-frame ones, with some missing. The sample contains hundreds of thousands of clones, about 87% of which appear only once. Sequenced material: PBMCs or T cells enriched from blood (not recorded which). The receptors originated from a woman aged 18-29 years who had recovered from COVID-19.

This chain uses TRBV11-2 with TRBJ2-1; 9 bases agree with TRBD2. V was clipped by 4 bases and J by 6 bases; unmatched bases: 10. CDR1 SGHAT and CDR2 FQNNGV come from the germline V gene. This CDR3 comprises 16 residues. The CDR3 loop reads CASSSTSGYSINEQFF. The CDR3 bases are TGTGCCAGCAGCTCCACTAGCGGGTATTCAATCAATGAGCAGTTCTTC. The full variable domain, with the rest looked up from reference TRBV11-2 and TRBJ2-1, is EAGVAQSPRYKIIEKRQSVAFWCNPISGHATLYWYQQILGQGPKLLIQFQNNGVVDDSQLPKDRFSAERLKGVDSTLKIQPAKLEDSAVYLCASSSTSGYSINEQFFGPGTRLTVL.

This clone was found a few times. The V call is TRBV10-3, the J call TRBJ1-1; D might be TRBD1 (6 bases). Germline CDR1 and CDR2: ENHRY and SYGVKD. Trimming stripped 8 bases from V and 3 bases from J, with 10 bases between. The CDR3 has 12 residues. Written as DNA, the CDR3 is TGTGCCATCGGAACAGGGTACACTGAAGCTTTCTTT. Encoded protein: CAIGTGYTEAFF.

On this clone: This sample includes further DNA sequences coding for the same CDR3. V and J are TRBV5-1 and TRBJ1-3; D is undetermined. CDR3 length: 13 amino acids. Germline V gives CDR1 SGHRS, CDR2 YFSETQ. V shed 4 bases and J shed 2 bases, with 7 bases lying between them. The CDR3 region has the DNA TGCGCCAGCAGCCCCTCTGCTGGAAACACCATATATTTT. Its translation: CASSPSAGNTIYF.

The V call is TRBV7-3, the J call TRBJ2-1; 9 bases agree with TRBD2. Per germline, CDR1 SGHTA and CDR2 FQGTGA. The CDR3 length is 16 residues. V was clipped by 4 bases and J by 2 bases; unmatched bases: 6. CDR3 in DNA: TGTGCCAGCAGCTCCCTATTAGCGGGAGCCTACAATGAGCAGTTCTTC. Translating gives CASSSLLAGAYNEQFF.

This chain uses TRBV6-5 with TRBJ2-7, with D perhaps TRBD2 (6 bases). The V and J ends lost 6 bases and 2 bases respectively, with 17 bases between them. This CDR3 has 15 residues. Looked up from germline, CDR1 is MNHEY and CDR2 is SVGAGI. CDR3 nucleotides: TGTGCCAGCAGCCCGGGCGTAGCGGTGCCCTACGAGCAGTACTTC. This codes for CASSPGVAVPYEQYF.

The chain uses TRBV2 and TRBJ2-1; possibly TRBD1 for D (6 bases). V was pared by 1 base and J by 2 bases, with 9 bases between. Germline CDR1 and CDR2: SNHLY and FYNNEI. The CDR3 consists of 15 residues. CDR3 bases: TGTGCCAGCAGTGAAGACAGGGAAGCCTACAATGAGCAGTTCTTC. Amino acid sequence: CASSEDREAYNEQFF. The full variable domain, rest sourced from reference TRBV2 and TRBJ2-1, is EPEVTQTPSHQVTQMGQEVILRCVPISNHLYFYWYRQILGQKVEFLVSFYNNEISEKSEIFDDQFSVERPDGSNFTLKIRSTKLEDSAMYFCASSEDREAYNEQFFGPGTRLTVL.

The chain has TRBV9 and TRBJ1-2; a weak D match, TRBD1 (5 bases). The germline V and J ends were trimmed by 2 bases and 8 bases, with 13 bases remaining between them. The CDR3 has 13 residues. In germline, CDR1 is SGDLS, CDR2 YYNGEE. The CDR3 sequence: CASSVGDSSGYTF. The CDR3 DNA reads TGTGCCAGCAGCGTGGGCGACAGCTCAGGCTACACCTTC.

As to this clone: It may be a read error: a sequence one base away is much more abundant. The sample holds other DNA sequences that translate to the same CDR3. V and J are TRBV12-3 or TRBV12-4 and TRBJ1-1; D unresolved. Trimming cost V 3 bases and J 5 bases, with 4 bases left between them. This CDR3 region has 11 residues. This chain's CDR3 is CASSLRTEAFF. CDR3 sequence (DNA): TGTGCCAGCAGTTTGAGGACTGAAGCTTTCTTT.

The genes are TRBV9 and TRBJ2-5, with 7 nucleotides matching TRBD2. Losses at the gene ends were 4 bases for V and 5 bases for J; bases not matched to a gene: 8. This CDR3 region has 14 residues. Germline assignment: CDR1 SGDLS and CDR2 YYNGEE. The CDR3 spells CASSPRTRDETQYF. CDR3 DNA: TGTGCCAGCAGCCCACGGACTAGAGATGAGACCCAGTACTTC.

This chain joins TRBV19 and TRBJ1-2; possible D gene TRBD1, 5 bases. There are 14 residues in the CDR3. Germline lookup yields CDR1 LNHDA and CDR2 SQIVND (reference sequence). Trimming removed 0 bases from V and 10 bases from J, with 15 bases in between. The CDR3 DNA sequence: TGTGCCAGTAGTATAGATGCCCAGGGAAGGTTCTACACCTTC. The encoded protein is CASSIDAQGRFYTF.

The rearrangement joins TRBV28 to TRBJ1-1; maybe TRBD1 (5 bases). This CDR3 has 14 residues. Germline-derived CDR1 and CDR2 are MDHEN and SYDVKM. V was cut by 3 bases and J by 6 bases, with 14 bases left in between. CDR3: CASSFVSGQAEAFF. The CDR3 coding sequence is TGTGCCAGCAGTTTCGTGTCAGGGCAAGCTGAAGCTTTCTTT.

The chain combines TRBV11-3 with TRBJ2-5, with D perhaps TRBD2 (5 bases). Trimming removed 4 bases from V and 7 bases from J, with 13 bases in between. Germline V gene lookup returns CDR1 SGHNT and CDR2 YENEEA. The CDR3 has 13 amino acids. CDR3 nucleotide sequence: TGTGCCAGCAGCTCCCGAGGGCCAGCGACCCAGTACTTC. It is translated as CASSSRGPATQYF. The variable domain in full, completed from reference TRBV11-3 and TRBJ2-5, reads EAGVVQSPRYKIIEKKQPVAFWCNPISGHNTLYWYLQNLGQGPELLIRYENEEAVDDSQLPKDRFSAERLKGVDSTLKIQPAELGDSAVYLCASSSRGPATQYFGPGTRLLVL.

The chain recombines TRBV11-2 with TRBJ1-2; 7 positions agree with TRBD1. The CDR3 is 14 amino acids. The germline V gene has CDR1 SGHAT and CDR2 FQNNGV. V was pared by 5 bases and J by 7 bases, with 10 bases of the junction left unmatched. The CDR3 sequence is CASSRLRQGPGYTF. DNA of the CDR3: TGTGCCAGCAGCCGGTTGCGACAGGGCCCTGGCTACACCTTC.

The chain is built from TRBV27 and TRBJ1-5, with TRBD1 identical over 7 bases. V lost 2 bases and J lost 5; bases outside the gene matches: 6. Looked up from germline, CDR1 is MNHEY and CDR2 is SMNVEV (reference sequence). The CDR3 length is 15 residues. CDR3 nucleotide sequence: TGTGCCAGCAGTTTAAGCCAGGGACAGCATCAGCCCCAGCATTTT. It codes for CASSLSQGQHQPQHF.

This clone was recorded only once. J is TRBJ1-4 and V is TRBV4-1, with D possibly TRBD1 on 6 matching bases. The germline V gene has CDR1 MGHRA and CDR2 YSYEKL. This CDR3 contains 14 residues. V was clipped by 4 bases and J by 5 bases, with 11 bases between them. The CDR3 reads CASSRPGTNEKLFF. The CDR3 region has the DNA TGCGCCAGCAGCCGGCCGGGGACAAATGAAAAACTGTTTTTT.

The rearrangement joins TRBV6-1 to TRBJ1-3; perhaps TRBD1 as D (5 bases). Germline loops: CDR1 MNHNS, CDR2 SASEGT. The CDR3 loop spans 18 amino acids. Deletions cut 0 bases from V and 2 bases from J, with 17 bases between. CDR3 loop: CASSEAWASSDTGNTIYF. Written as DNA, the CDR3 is TGTGCCAGCAGTGAAGCGTGGGCCTCCTCGGACACTGGAAACACCATATATTTT.

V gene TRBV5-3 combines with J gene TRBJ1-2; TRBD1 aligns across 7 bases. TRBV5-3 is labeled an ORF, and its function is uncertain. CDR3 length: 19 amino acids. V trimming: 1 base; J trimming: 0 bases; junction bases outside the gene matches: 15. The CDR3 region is CARSLRLRNGTASNYGYTF. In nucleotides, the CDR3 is TGTGCCAGAAGCTTGCGACTGAGAAACGGGACAGCGTCTAACTATGGCTACACCTTC.

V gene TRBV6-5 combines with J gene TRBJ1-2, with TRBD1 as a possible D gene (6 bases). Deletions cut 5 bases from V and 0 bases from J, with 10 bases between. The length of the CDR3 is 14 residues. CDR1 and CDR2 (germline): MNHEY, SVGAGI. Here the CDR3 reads CASSRTEPNYGYTF. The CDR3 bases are TGTGCCAGCAGTCGGACAGAGCCTAACTATGGCTACACCTTC.

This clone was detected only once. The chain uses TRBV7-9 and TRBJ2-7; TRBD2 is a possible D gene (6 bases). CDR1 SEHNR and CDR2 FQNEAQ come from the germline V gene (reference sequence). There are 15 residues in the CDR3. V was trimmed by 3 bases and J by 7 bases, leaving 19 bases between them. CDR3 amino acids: CASSFMGGTPREQYF. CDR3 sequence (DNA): TGTGCCAGCAGCTTTATGGGCGGGACCCCAAGAGAGCAGTACTTC.

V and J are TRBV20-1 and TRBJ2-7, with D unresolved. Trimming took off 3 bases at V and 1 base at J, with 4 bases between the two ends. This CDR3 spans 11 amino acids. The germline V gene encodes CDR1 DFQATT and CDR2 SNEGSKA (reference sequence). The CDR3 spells CSASRSYEQYF. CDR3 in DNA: TGCAGTGCTAGCCGGTCCTACGAGCAGTACTTC.

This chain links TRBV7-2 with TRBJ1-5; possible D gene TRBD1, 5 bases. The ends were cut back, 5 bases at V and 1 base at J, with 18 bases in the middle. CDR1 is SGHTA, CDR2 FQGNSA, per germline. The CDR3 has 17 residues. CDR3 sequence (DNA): TGTGCCAGCAGCCTACGCCGGGACTGGGGGAGCAATCAGCCCCAGCATTTT. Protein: CASSLRRDWGSNQPQHF.

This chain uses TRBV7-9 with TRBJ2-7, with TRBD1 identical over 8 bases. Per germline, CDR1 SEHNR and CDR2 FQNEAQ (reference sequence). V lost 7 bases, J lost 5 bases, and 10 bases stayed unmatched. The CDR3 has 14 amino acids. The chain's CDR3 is CASTTTGVGNEQYF. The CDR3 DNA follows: TGTGCCAGCACCACGACAGGGGTAGGCAACGAGCAGTACTTC.

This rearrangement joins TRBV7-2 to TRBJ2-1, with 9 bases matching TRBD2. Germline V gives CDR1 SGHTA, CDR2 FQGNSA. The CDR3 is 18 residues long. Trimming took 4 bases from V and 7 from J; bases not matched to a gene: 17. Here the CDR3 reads CASSSTPWDSAGGNEQFF. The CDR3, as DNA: TGTGCCAGCAGCTCCACCCCCTGGGACTCAGCGGGAGGTAATGAGCAGTTCTTC.

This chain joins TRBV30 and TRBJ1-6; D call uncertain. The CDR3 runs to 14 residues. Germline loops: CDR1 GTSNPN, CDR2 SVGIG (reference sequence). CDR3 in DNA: TGTGCATTGGGTAGTGGAGTCTATAATTCACCCCTCCACTTT. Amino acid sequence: CALGSGVYNSPLHF.

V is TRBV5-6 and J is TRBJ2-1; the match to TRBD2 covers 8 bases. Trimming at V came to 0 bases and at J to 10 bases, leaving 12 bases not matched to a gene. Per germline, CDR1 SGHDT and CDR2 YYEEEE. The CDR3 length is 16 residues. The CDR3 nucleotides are TGTGCCAGCAGCTTGGAGTGGGAGACCCGACTAGCGGAGCAGTTCTTC. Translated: CASSLEWETRLAEQFF.